The 23 T cell receptor beta chains in this list originate from one sample, sequenced in a study of T cell changes during pregnancy in multiple sclerosis. Assay: immunoSEQ multiplex PCR; the TCRdb copy retains only in-frame clones and omits some. Here the sample spans over 30,000 clones, 91% being singletons. The source was CD4+ T cells from peripheral blood mononuclear cells, collected in the second trimester of pregnancy. The source of these receptors is a female donor in good health, enrolled as a control in a pregnancy study.

The chain combines TRBV15 with TRBJ2-1; 11 bases match TRBD2. V dropped 5 bases and J dropped 7; count of bases not matched to a gene: 7. The CDR3 runs 15 residues. The germline V gene has CDR1 LNHNV and CDR2 YYDKDF (reference sequence). The CDR3 bases are TGTGCCACCAGCCCCGGACTAGCGGGTTATAATGAGCAGTTCTTC. The encoded protein is CATSPGLAGYNEQFF.

The genes are TRBV2 and TRBJ2-1, with 7 bases lining up with TRBD2. CDR3 length: 14 residues. Germline V gives CDR1 SNHLY, CDR2 FYNNEI. V was clipped by 3 bases and J by 7 bases; unmatched bases: 6. The CDR3 DNA sequence: TGTGCCAGCAGTGAGGTAGCCGGGGGGAATGAGCAGTTCTTC. Protein: CASSEVAGGNEQFF.

The CDR3 nucleotides read TGTGCCAGCAGCTTAGACCCAGGAACTGCTGAAGCTTTCTTT. Amino acid sequence: CASSLDPGTAEAFF. This chain connects TRBV7-2 to TRBJ1-1; D gene unclear. V gave up 1 base and J gave up 6 bases, with 12 bases separating them. Germline V gene sequence: CDR1 SGHTA, CDR2 FQGNSA. This CDR3 is 14 amino acids long.

The V gene is TRBV5-1, the J gene TRBJ2-3, with 8 bases identical to TRBD2. Trimming removed 5 bases from V and 2 bases from J; junction bases left unmatched: 1. Germline V lookup: CDR1 SGHRS, CDR2 YFSETQ. This CDR3 comprises 13 residues. The CDR3 region has the DNA TGCGCCAGCAGGCGGGGGGCCACAGATACGCAGTATTTT. This translates into CASRRGATDTQYF.

This clone came up once. The chain links TRBV7-2 to TRBJ1-4; D is unclear. Trimming pared 1 base from V and 2 bases from J, leaving 8 bases between. CDR1 SGHTA and CDR2 FQGNSA come from the germline V gene. The CDR3 spans 15 residues. The CDR3 is CASSLGGITNEKLFF. DNA for the CDR3: TGTGCCAGCAGCTTAGGCGGGATCACTAATGAAAAACTGTTTTTT. Using reference TRBV7-2 and TRBJ1-4 for the parts outside the CDR3, the full variable domain is GAGVSQSPSNKVTEKGKDVELRCDPISGHTALYWYRQSLGQGLEFLIYFQGNSAPDKSGLPSDRFSAERTGGSVSTLTIQRTQQEDSAVYLCASSLGGITNEKLFFGSGTQLSVL.

CDR3 sequence reads: CASSQVNLRAKNIQYF. CDR3 DNA: TGCGCCAGCAGCCAAGTCAACCTTCGGGCCAAAAACATTCAGTACTTC. The chain recombines TRBV4-1 with TRBJ2-4; no reliable D call. The CDR3 length is 16 residues. Germline CDR1 and CDR2: MGHRA and YSYEKL. V lost 1 base and J 1 base, leaving 11 bases between the germline ends.

The chain combines TRBV27 with TRBJ2-3, with D perhaps matching TRBD1 (6 bases). Per germline, CDR1 MNHEY and CDR2 SMNVEV (reference sequence). This CDR3 has 19 residues. Trimming cost V 6 bases and J 7 bases, with 32 bases left between them. The CDR3 here is CASRPEGYGQTWRFNTQYF. CDR3 in DNA: TGTGCCAGCAGACCCGAAGGCTACGGACAGACCTGGAGGTTCAATACGCAGTATTTT.

The rearrangement joins TRBV11-2 to TRBJ1-1; TRBD1 might be the D (6 bases). The CDR3 totals 15 residues. V dropped 3 bases and J dropped 7 bases, with 18 bases sitting between them. CDR1 SGHAT and CDR2 FQNNGV come from the germline V gene. The CDR3 spells CASSFRTALDVEAFF. The CDR3 DNA is TGTGCCAGCAGCTTCCGGACAGCCTTGGACGTTGAAGCTTTCTTT.

The V gene is TRBV15, the J gene TRBJ1-3; D gene ambiguous. The V end was cut by 0 bases, the J end by 4 bases, with 4 bases between. The V gene's germline CDR1 is LNHNV and CDR2 YYDKDF (reference sequence). This CDR3 is built from 13 residues. CDR3 residues: CATSRDTGNTIYF. CDR3 bases: TGTGCCACCAGCAGAGATACAGGAAACACCATATATTTT.

Here the CDR3 reads CASSGHNTGELFF. DNA of the CDR3: TGTGCCAGCAGCGGACATAACACCGGGGAGCTGTTTTTT. The chain joins TRBV27 to TRBJ2-2; a weak D match, TRBD1 (5 bases). Germline V lookup: CDR1 MNHEY, CDR2 SMNVEV (reference sequence). V lost 6 bases to trimming and J lost 2 bases, with 7 bases between them. This CDR3 has 13 residues.

The chain links TRBV30 to TRBJ1-5; no clear D gene. The CDR3 spans 14 residues. Trimming stripped 2 bases from V and 5 bases from J, with 13 bases between. Germline V gene lookup returns CDR1 GTSNPN and CDR2 SVGIG (reference sequence). In DNA, the CDR3 is TGTGCCTGGAGTCCTTTTCAAGCGGATCAGCCCCAGCATTTT. It yields the protein CAWSPFQADQPQHF. Using reference TRBV30 and TRBJ1-5 for the parts outside the CDR3, the full variable domain is SQTIHQWPATLVQPVGSPLSLECTVEGTSNPNLYWYRQAAGRGLQLLFYSVGIGQISSEVPQNLSASRPQDRQFILSSKKLLLSDSGFYLCAWSPFQADQPQHFGDGTRLSIL.

This sequence joins TRBV6-1 and TRBJ2-1; TRBD2 agrees at 8 bases. The V gene's germline CDR1 is MNHNS and CDR2 SASEGT. Trimming took 7 bases from V and 3 from J; bases not matched to a gene: 8. There are 15 residues in the CDR3. CDR3 amino acids: CASIATGGLYNEQFF. Written as DNA, the CDR3 is TGTGCCAGCATCGCTACGGGGGGGCTCTACAATGAGCAGTTCTTC.

This clone was seen only once. The chain has TRBV4-3 and TRBJ1-5, with 11 bases identical to TRBD1. The J segment lost 6 bases and the V segment lost 0 bases, leaving 4 bases of the junction unmatched. The CDR3 is made up of 16 amino acids. Germline lookup yields CDR1 LGHNA and CDR2 YSLEER. CDR3 in DNA: TGCGCCAGCAGCCAAGATCTGGGGACAGGGGGTCAGCCCCAGCATTTT. Protein product: CASSQDLGTGGQPQHF.

The rearrangement links TRBV21-1 to TRBJ1-5; the table's TRBD1 call for D was not verified on the DNA. TRBV21-1 is reported as a pseudogene. The CDR3 totals 15 residues. For the CDR3, the DNA is TGTGCCAGCAGCAAACCCGGGACACCCGATCAGCCCCAGCATTTT. It specifies CASSKPGTPDQPQHF.

This rearrangement joins TRBV5-8 to TRBJ1-5; TRBD1 is a possible D gene (5 bases). Germline CDR1 and CDR2: SGHTS and YDEGEE. CDR3 size: 14 residues. The V end lost 3 bases, the J end lost 10 bases, and 17 bases lay between the germline ends. CDR3 loop: CASSSLYGAAPQHF. The CDR3 bases are TGTGCCAGCAGCTCCCTTTATGGGGCGGCTCCCCAGCATTTT. Looking up the rest from reference TRBV5-8 and TRBJ1-5 gives the full variable domain: EAGVTQSPTHLIKTRGQQATLRCSPISGHTSVYWYQQALGLGLQFLLWYDEGEERNRGNFPPRFSGRQFPNYSSELNVNALELEDSALYLCASSSLYGAAPQHFGDGTRLSIL.

The chain employs TRBV19 and TRBJ2-3; TRBD1 aligns across 9 bases. The germline gives CDR1 LNHDA, CDR2 SQIVND (reference sequence). Unmatched junction bases numbered 9, after V lost 4 bases and J lost 4 bases. There are 16 residues in the CDR3. The CDR3 is CASSTQGAIGSDTQYF. DNA of the CDR3: TGTGCCAGTAGTACACAGGGGGCGATTGGCTCAGATACGCAGTATTTT.

The chain carries TRBV9 and TRBJ2-7; TRBD1 agrees at 7 bases. J gave up 6 bases and V 4 bases, and 10 bases lay outside the gene matches. This CDR3 comprises 14 residues. The V gene's germline CDR1 is SGDLS and CDR2 YYNGEE. DNA for the CDR3: TGTGCCAGCAGCCCCGACAGGGATCTCCTCGAGCAGTACTTC. Translating gives CASSPDRDLLEQYF.

The chain combines TRBV5-4 with TRBJ1-3; D perhaps matches TRBD1 (5 bases). V lost 3 bases to trimming and J lost 2 bases, with 6 bases between them. Per the germline V gene, CDR1 is SGHNT and CDR2 is YYREEE (reference sequence). CDR3 length equals 13 residues. The CDR3 loop reads CASSWGAGNTIYF. The DNA of the CDR3 is TGTGCCAGCAGCTGGGGGGCTGGAAACACCATATATTTT.

V is TRBV5-1 and J is TRBJ2-1; the match to TRBD2 covers 7 bases. The CDR3 runs to 14 residues. CDR1 and CDR2 from the germline V gene are SGHRS and YFSETQ. V was pared by 5 bases and J by 6 bases, with 8 bases of the junction left unmatched. The CDR3 region is CASRSGGSSNEQFF. Here the CDR3 DNA reads TGCGCCAGCAGGTCCGGGGGGAGTAGCAATGAGCAGTTCTTC.

The rearrangement links TRBV5-6 to TRBJ2-3; 10 nucleotides match TRBD2. Losses at the gene ends were 2 bases for V and 3 bases for J; bases not matched to a gene: 6. The CDR3 sequence is 16 residues long. CDR1 is SGHDT, CDR2 YYEEEE, per germline. This CDR3 is CASSFLSGGVTDTQYF. The CDR3 coding sequence is TGTGCCAGCAGCTTCCTGAGCGGGGGGGTGACAGATACGCAGTATTTT.

The chain uses TRBV7-2 and TRBJ1-5; D might be TRBD1 (5 bases). The ends were cut back, 7 bases at V and 5 bases at J, with 12 bases in the middle. Germline values: CDR1 SGHTA, CDR2 FQGNSA. The CDR3 consists of 13 residues. DNA for the CDR3: TGTGCCAGCACCTTCCAGGGTGATCAGCCCCAGCATTTT. This codes for CASTFQGDQPQHF.

This sequence joins TRBV6-6 and TRBJ1-3; 7 bases align to TRBD1. The CDR3 totals 14 residues. The J segment lost 0 bases and the V segment lost 5 bases, leaving 1 base of the junction unmatched. Germline CDR1 is MNHNY and CDR2 is SVGAGI (reference sequence). The CDR3 loop is CASSRQGSGNTIYF. The CDR3 nucleotides are TGTGCCAGCAGTCGACAGGGCTCTGGAAACACCATATATTTT.

The chain is built from TRBV6-6 and TRBJ2-5; TRBD2 matches at 8 bases. CDR1 MNHNY and CDR2 SVGAGI come from the germline V gene (reference sequence). V lost 9 bases, J lost 5 bases, and 8 bases stayed unmatched. This CDR3 contains 13 residues. CDR3 sequence reads: CASRTGGGETQYF. The DNA of the CDR3 is TGTGCCAGTCGGACGGGGGGGGGTGAGACCCAGTACTTC.